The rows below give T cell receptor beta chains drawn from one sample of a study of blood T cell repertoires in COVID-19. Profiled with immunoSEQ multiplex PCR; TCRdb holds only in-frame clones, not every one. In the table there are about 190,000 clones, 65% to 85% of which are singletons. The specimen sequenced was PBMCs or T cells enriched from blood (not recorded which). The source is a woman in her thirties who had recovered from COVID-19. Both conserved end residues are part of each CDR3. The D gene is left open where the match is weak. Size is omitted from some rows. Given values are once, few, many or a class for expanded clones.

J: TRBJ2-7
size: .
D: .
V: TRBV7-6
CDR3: CASSFVPGNTYEQYF
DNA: TGTGCCAGCAGCTTTGTTCCCGGGAACACCTACGAGCAGTACTTC

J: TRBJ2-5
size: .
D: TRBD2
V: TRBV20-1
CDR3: CSASWQGGGTSGSETQYF
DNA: TGCAGTGCTAGTTGGCAGGGAGGGGGGACTAGCGGGAGCGAGACCCAGTACTTC

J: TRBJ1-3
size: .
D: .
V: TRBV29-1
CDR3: CSGRTAASGNTIYF
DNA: TGCAGCGGGAGGACAGCCGCCTCTGGAAACACCATATATTTT

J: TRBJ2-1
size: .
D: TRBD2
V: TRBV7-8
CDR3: CASSSALGGGGDEQFF
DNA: TGTGCCAGCAGCTCCGCTCTGGGCGGGGGTGGCGATGAGCAGTTCTTC

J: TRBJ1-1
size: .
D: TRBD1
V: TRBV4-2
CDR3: CASSLDRGNTEAFF
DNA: TGTGCCAGCAGCCTGGACAGGGGGAACACTGAAGCTTTCTTT

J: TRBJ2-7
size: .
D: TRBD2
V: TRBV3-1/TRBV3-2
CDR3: CASSPGRYEQYF
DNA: TGTGCCAGCAGCCCCGGGAGGTACGAGCAGTACTTC

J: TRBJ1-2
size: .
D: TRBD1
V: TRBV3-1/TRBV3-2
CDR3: CASSTGVFGYTF
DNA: TGTGCCAGCAGCACAGGGGTGTTTGGCTACACCTTC

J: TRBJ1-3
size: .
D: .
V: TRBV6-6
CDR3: CASSYHPGYGNTIYF
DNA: TGTGCCAGCAGTTACCACCCAGGGTACGGAAACACCATATATTTT

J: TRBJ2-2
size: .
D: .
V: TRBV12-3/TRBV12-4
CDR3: CASSFGSGELFF
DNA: TGTGCCAGCAGTTTCGGTTCTGGGGAGCTGTTTTTT

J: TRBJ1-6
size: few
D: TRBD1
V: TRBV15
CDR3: CATSREGQGASPLHF
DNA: TGTGCCACCAGCAGAGAGGGACAGGGGGCGTCACCCCTCCACTTT

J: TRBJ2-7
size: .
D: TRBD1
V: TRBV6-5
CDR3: CASSFLTGSSYYEQYF
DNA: TGTGCCAGCAGTTTCCTGACAGGGTCGAGTTATTACGAGCAGTACTTC

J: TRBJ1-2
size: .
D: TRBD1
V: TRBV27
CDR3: CASTPGGGQNYGYTF
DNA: TGTGCCAGCACCCCCGGTGGGGGACAGAACTATGGCTACACCTTC

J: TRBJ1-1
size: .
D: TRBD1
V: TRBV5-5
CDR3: CASSPVGQGADTEAFF
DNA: TGTGCCAGCAGCCCGGTAGGACAGGGGGCAGATACTGAAGCTTTCTTT

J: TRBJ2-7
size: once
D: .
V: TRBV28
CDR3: CAGASQQRPYEQYF
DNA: TGTGCCGGAGCATCGCAGCAAAGGCCCTACGAGCAGTACTTC

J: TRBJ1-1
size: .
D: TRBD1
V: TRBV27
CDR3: CASLRSGGMNTEAFF
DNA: TGTGCCAGTCTACGATCAGGGGGCATGAACACTGAAGCTTTCTTT

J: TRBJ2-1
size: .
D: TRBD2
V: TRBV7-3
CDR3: CASSQTRLAGGNEQFF
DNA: TGTGCCAGCAGCCAGACGAGACTAGCGGGAGGCAATGAGCAGTTCTTC

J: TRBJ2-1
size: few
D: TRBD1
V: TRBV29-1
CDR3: CSVDPGQGRNEQFF
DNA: TGCAGCGTTGATCCGGGACAGGGAAGGAATGAGCAGTTCTTC

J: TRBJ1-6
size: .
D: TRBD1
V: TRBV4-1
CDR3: CASSQLTDRGRKSPLHF
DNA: TGCGCCAGCAGCCAATTGACGGACAGGGGGCGCAAATCACCCCTCCACTTT

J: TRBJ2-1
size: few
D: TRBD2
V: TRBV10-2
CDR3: CASWGGLDYNEQFF
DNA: TGCGCCAGCTGGGGGGGACTGGACTACAATGAGCAGTTCTTC

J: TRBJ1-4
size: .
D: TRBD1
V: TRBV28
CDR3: CASSPGTVNEKLFF
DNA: TGTGCCAGCAGCCCCGGGACAGTTAATGAAAAACTGTTTTTT

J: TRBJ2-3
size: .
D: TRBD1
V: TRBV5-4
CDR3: CASSPRTGRTDTQYF
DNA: TGTGCCAGCAGCCCGAGGACAGGTCGCACAGATACGCAGTATTTT

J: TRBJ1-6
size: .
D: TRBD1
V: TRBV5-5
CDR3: CASSLSGTAYNSPLHF
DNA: TGTGCCAGCAGCCTATCCGGGACAGCCTATAATTCACCCCTCCACTTT

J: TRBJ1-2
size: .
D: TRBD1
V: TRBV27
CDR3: CASSLSGKGAGGYTF
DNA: TGTGCCAGCAGTTTATCAGGGAAGGGGGCTGGGGGCTACACCTTC

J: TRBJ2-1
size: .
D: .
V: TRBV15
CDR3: CATSRDLGGNNEQFF
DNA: TGTGCCACCAGCAGAGATTTAGGCGGGAACAATGAGCAGTTCTTC

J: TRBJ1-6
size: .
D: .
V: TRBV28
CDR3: CASSLKQASYGSYNSPLHF
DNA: TGTGCCAGCAGTTTAAAACAGGCGAGTTATGGGTCCTATAATTCACCCCTCCACTTT

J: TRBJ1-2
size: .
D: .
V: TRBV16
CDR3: CASSQDTYGYTF
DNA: TGTGCCAGCAGCCAGGACACCTATGGCTACACCTTC